The 21 T cell receptor beta chains reported below all come from one sample, sequenced in a study of shared clonotypes between healthy human individuals. Measured with immunoSEQ multiplex PCR; TCRdb has only the in-frame clones, and not every one. The sample lists about 2.3 million clones, just under 95% seen once, with 0.37% in the top ten. Source material: naive CD4+ T cells from PBMCs. The subset is: CD45RA+ positively selected. Every receptor here comes from a man between 18 and 29 years old in good health. Some clones in this sample may be carry-over from other donors' samples.

The chain uses TRBV5-1 and TRBJ2-1; D may correspond to TRBD1 or TRBD2 (6 bases each). The V end was cut by 5 bases, the J end by 4 bases, with 19 bases between. This CDR3 is built from 16 residues. The germline V gene has CDR1 SGHRS and CDR2 YFSETQ. The CDR3 protein is CASRPLGGGKYNEQFF. In nucleotides, the CDR3 is TGCGCCAGCAGGCCCCTGGGGGGCGGGAAATACAATGAGCAGTTCTTC.

V usage is TRBV7-2 and J usage is TRBJ2-2; 11 nucleotides line up with TRBD2. This CDR3 has 16 amino acids. CDR1 is SGHTA and CDR2 is FQGNSA in the germline V gene. Trimming removed 1 base from V and 3 bases from J; junction bases left unmatched: 1. The CDR3 protein is CASSLVAGGYTGELFF. DNA for the CDR3: TGTGCCAGCAGCTTAGTAGCGGGAGGGTACACCGGGGAGCTGTTTTTT.

V gene TRBV27 combines with J gene TRBJ2-2; 12 bases match TRBD2. V gave up 4 bases and J gave up 4 bases; unmatched junction bases: 16. This CDR3 comprises 20 residues. The germline CDR1 and CDR2 sequences are MNHEY and SMNVEV (reference sequence). The CDR3 loop is CASSSARLAGGPRSTGELFF. For the CDR3, the DNA is TGTGCCAGCAGTTCCGCTCGTCTAGCGGGAGGGCCTCGTAGCACCGGGGAGCTGTTTTTT.

The J gene is TRBJ2-1, the V gene TRBV11-2, with TRBD2 matching 10 bases. The ends lost 2 bases at V and 9 bases at J; junction bases unmatched: 7. The CDR3 runs 15 residues. Germline V lookup: CDR1 SGHAT, CDR2 FQNNGV. The CDR3 spells CASSLRLAGDGEQFF. CDR3 sequence (DNA): TGTGCCAGCAGCTTACGGCTAGCGGGAGACGGTGAGCAGTTCTTC.

This clone came up a few times. The genes are TRBV6-1 and TRBJ1-4, with 8 bases fitting TRBD1. The CDR3 runs 14 residues. CDR1 and CDR2 from the germline V gene are MNHNS and SASEGT. V lost 8 bases, J lost 0 bases, and 2 bases stayed unmatched. CDR3 amino acids: CASGQGATNEKLFF. CDR3 in DNA: TGTGCCAGCGGACAGGGAGCAACTAATGAAAAACTGTTTTTT.

The rearrangement uses TRBV28 and TRBJ2-7, with TRBD1 matching over 7 bases. There are 15 residues in the CDR3. CDR1 is MDHEN and CDR2 is SYDVKM in the germline V gene. V lost 5 bases and J lost 4; bases outside the gene matches: 11. CDR3 residues: CASSGTVPSPYEQYF. CDR3 nucleotide sequence: TGTGCCAGCAGTGGGACAGTCCCTTCTCCTTACGAGCAGTACTTC.

In this sample, this clone turned up a few times. The genes are TRBV2 and TRBJ1-5; TRBD1 is a possible D gene (5 bases). The CDR3 covers 13 residues. Germline CDR1 reads SNHLY; CDR2 reads FYNNEI. The CDR3 reads CATGQGINQPQHF. The CDR3 nucleotides are TGTGCAACCGGGCAGGGCATCAATCAGCCCCAGCATTTT.

The chain uses TRBV29-1 and TRBJ1-4; D is undetermined. The germline CDR1 and CDR2 sequences are SQVTM and ANQGSEA. CDR3 length: 13 amino acids. The germline V and J ends were trimmed by 6 bases and 0 bases, with 8 bases remaining between them. The CDR3 sequence is CSVQAATNEKLFF. The CDR3 nucleotides read TGCAGCGTCCAGGCTGCAACTAATGAAAAACTGTTTTTT.

The chain links TRBV28 to TRBJ2-5; D is perhaps TRBD1 or TRBD2 (5 bases each). Looked up from germline, CDR1 is MDHEN and CDR2 is SYDVKM. This CDR3 contains 14 residues. V was shortened by 2 bases and J by 4 bases, with 11 bases between the two germline ends. In nucleotides, the CDR3 is TGTGCCAGCAGTTTAACCGGGGCCACAGAGACCCAGTACTTC. It encodes CASSLTGATETQYF. Full variable domain (rest looked up from reference TRBV28 and TRBJ2-5): DVKVTQSSRYLVKRTGEKVFLECVQDMDHENMFWYRQDPGLGLRLIYFSYDVKMKEKGDIPEGYSVSREKKERFSLILESASTNQTSMYLCASSLTGATETQYFGPGTRLLVL.

This sequence joins TRBV7-8 and TRBJ2-7, with TRBD1 matching 9 bases. The CDR3 contains 18 residues. J lost 2 bases, V lost 5 bases, and 16 bases had no gene match. Germline-derived CDR1 and CDR2 are SGHVS and FQNEAQ. CDR3 in DNA: TGTGCCAGCAGCATAATTACGCGCCGGGACAGGGAGGCCTACGAGCAGTACTTC. Protein product: CASSIITRRDREAYEQYF.

The CDR3: CASSSDRNQPQHF. The CDR3 nucleotides are TGTGCCAGCAGCTCTGACAGGAATCAGCCCCAGCATTTT. V gene TRBV2 combines with J gene TRBJ1-5, with D perhaps matching TRBD1 (6 bases). Germline V gene data show CDR1 as SNHLY and CDR2 as FYNNEI. Trimming pared 6 bases from V and 4 bases from J, leaving 10 bases between. This CDR3 has 13 residues.

The chain is built from TRBV5-8 and TRBJ1-2, with 7 nucleotides matching TRBD1. The ends lost 3 bases at V and 4 bases at J; junction bases unmatched: 3. Germline-derived CDR1 and CDR2 are SGHTS and YDEGEE. The CDR3 has 13 residues. The DNA for the CDR3 is TGTGCCAGCAGCTCTGGACAGGTCTATGGCTACACCTTC. Its protein is CASSSGQVYGYTF. The full variable domain, in which reference TRBV5-8 and TRBJ1-2 provide the parts outside the CDR3, is EAGVTQSPTHLIKTRGQQATLRCSPISGHTSVYWYQQALGLGLQFLLWYDEGEERNRGNFPPRFSGRQFPNYSSELNVNALELEDSALYLCASSSGQVYGYTFGSGTRLTVV.

The V call is TRBV2, the J call TRBJ2-4, with 9 bases fitting TRBD1. CDR3 length: 19 residues. V shed 7 bases, J shed 1 base, and the junction held 17 bases outside the gene matches. The germline V gene encodes CDR1 SNHLY and CDR2 FYNNEI. The CDR3, as DNA: TGTGCCAGCAATACGGGACAGGGAAAAAGGGGGGTCGCCAAAAACATTCAGTACTTC. Residues: CASNTGQGKRGVAKNIQYF.

The chain carries TRBV28 and TRBJ1-1, with D maybe TRBD1 (5 bases). The CDR3 totals 13 residues. Germline CDR1 is MDHEN and CDR2 is SYDVKM. Trimming took off 3 bases at V and 7 bases at J, with 12 bases between the two ends. CDR3 in DNA: TGTGCCAGCAGTTTTCGCAGGGCCCATGAAGCTTTCTTT. As protein: CASSFRRAHEAFF.

The CDR3 nucleotides are TGCGCCAGTGGATTGGGGTATCTGGGCACTGAAGCTTTCTTT. Protein sequence: CASGLGYLGTEAFF. V usage is TRBV5-1 and J usage is TRBJ1-1; D gene unclear. Germline-derived CDR1 and CDR2 are SGHRS and YFSETQ. This CDR3 spans 14 amino acids. With 8 bases removed from V and 4 bases from J, the gap between germline ends came to 18 bases.

The CDR3 loop is CASSSTSAGDTQYF. DNA of the CDR3: TGCGCCAGCAGCTCCACTAGCGCCGGGGACACGCAGTATTTT. The chain couples TRBV5-1 to TRBJ2-3, with 7 bases identical to TRBD2. Germline values: CDR1 SGHRS, CDR2 YFSETQ. V gave up 3 bases and J gave up 9 bases; unmatched junction bases: 10. The CDR3 has 14 residues.

The gene calls are TRBV6-6 and TRBJ1-5; 9 positions match TRBD1. The V gene's germline CDR1 is MNHNY and CDR2 SVGAGI (reference sequence). The V and J ends lost 0 bases and 7 bases, in that order; junction bases with no gene match: 7. The CDR3 totals 16 residues. CDR3 DNA: TGTGCCAGCAGTTACTCGGACAGGGGAAGGGGCCAGCCCCAGCATTTT. It codes for CASSYSDRGRGQPQHF.

The rearrangement uses TRBV5-4 and TRBJ2-1, with 7 bases lining up with TRBD2. The ends lost 3 bases at V and 4 bases at J; junction bases unmatched: 4. The CDR3 covers 14 residues. Germline loops: CDR1 SGHNT, CDR2 YYREEE (reference sequence). CDR3 in amino acids: CASSSPAGYNEQFF. The CDR3 DNA is TGTGCCAGCAGCTCGCCAGCGGGATACAATGAGCAGTTCTTC.

V usage is TRBV5-1 and J usage is TRBJ2-1, with D tentatively TRBD1 (6 bases). There are 16 residues in the CDR3. V lost 4 bases and J 0 bases, leaving 14 bases between the germline ends. Germline V lookup: CDR1 SGHRS, CDR2 YFSETQ. CDR3 sequence: CASSRGQQSSYNEQFF. CDR3 bases: TGCGCCAGCAGCCGCGGACAGCAGAGCTCCTACAATGAGCAGTTCTTC.

This rearrangement joins TRBV28 to TRBJ2-5, with a weak D call TRBD1 (5 bases). The CDR3 runs 13 residues. The germline V gene encodes CDR1 MDHEN and CDR2 SYDVKM. Trimming took 6 bases from V and 2 from J, leaving 10 bases between them. CDR3 in amino acids: CASRVGRQETQYF. CDR3 DNA sequence: TGTGCCAGCAGGGTGGGGCGTCAAGAGACCCAGTACTTC.

This chain uses TRBV28 with TRBJ1-5; D is perhaps TRBD1 (6 bases). The CDR3 sequence is 15 residues long. Germline V gene sequence: CDR1 MDHEN, CDR2 SYDVKM. V lost 1 base and J lost 6, with 13 bases in between. In nucleotides, the CDR3 is TGTGCCAGCAGTTTATTGGGGGGCGATGGTCAGCCCCAGCATTTT. Encoded protein: CASSLLGGDGQPQHF.